A single sample is the source of the 8 T cell receptor beta chains below, sequenced in a study of shared clonotypes between healthy human individuals. Here immunoSEQ multiplex PCR was the method, and the copy in TCRdb shows in-frame clones only, minus some. The sample lists more than 2,000,000 clones; 93% were seen once. Sequencing was done on a sample of naive CD4+ T cells from PBMCs. Documented subset: CD45RA+ positively selected. These receptor sequences come from a man younger than 35 in good health. Some clones in this sample may be carry-over from other donors' samples.

V gene TRBV14 combines with J gene TRBJ2-2, with D uncertain. Deletions cut 2 bases from V and 4 bases from J, with 17 bases between. The CDR3 extends over 17 amino acids. Germline V gives CDR1 SGHDN, CDR2 FVKESK. In DNA form, the CDR3 reads TGTGCCAGCAGCCAAACACTCGGGTCGGCCATCACCGGGGAGCTGTTTTTT. Translated: CASSQTLGSAITGELFF.

The rearrangement uses TRBV11-3 and TRBJ1-3; unclear D gene. Trimming shortened V by 2 bases and J by 2 bases, and 4 bases separated the two germline ends. The germline V gene encodes CDR1 SGHNT and CDR2 YENEEA. This CDR3 contains 13 residues. This CDR3 reads CASSLRAGNTIYF. The CDR3 nucleotides are TGTGCCAGCAGCTTAAGGGCTGGAAACACCATATATTTT.

The V gene is TRBV5-6, the J gene TRBJ2-7; 9 positions match TRBD1. CDR1 is SGHDT and CDR2 is YYEEEE in the germline V gene. This CDR3 has 13 amino acids. The V gene end was trimmed by 4 bases and the J gene end by 6 bases; junction bases not matched to a gene: 5. CDR3 sequence: CASSPGTGTEQYF. The CDR3 DNA is TGTGCCAGCAGCCCGGGGACAGGGACCGAGCAGTACTTC.

V gene TRBV5-6 combines with J gene TRBJ2-5; D perhaps matches TRBD2 (5 bases). Germline V gene data show CDR1 as SGHDT and CDR2 as YYEEEE. CDR3 length: 17 amino acids. V shed 6 bases and J shed 2 bases, with 23 bases lying between them. CDR3 nucleotide sequence: TGTGCCAGCACCCTACTCGGGGTCGGAGAAGTGCAAGAGACCCAGTACTTC. Amino acid sequence: CASTLLGVGEVQETQYF.

Points on this clone: Other DNA sequences in the sample encode the same CDR3. The DNA of the CDR3 is TGTGCCACCAGCACGGGACAGGGCACAGATACGCAGTATTTT. Encoded protein: CATSTGQGTDTQYF. The V call is TRBV15, the J call TRBJ2-3, with 8 bases aligning to TRBD1. The CDR3 is made up of 14 amino acids. The V gene's germline CDR1 is LNHNV and CDR2 YYDKDF (reference sequence). Losses at the gene ends were 4 bases for V and 1 base for J; bases not matched to a gene: 1.

The genes are TRBV18 and TRBJ2-3; TRBD2 matches 15 bases. Germline V CDR1 and CDR2: KGHSH, LQKENI. V shed 3 bases, J shed 3 bases, and the junction held 7 bases outside the gene matches. The CDR3 sequence is 18 residues long. The CDR3 DNA is TGTGCCAGCTCACCGGCCACCGGGACTAGCGGGAGGACAGATACGCAGTATTTT. Its protein is CASSPATGTSGRTDTQYF.

As regards this clone: Different DNA sequences within this sample yield the same CDR3. This chain uses TRBV19 with TRBJ1-4, with D hard to call. Germline CDR1 and CDR2: LNHDA and SQIVND (reference sequence). The germline V and J ends were trimmed by 3 bases and 8 bases, with 4 bases remaining between them. The CDR3 extends over 11 amino acids. In DNA form, the CDR3 reads TGTGCCAGTAGTATCGGCGAAAAACTGTTTTTT. Protein: CASSIGEKLFF.

This clone came up once. The J gene is TRBJ2-5, the V gene TRBV18; maybe TRBD2 (5 bases). The germline gives CDR1 KGHSH, CDR2 LQKENI. This CDR3 has 14 residues. Trimming took off 4 bases at V and 3 bases at J, with 12 bases between the two ends. The CDR3 here is CASSRPTGKETQYF. The CDR3 region has the DNA TGTGCCAGCTCACGACCGACCGGGAAAGAGACCCAGTACTTC.